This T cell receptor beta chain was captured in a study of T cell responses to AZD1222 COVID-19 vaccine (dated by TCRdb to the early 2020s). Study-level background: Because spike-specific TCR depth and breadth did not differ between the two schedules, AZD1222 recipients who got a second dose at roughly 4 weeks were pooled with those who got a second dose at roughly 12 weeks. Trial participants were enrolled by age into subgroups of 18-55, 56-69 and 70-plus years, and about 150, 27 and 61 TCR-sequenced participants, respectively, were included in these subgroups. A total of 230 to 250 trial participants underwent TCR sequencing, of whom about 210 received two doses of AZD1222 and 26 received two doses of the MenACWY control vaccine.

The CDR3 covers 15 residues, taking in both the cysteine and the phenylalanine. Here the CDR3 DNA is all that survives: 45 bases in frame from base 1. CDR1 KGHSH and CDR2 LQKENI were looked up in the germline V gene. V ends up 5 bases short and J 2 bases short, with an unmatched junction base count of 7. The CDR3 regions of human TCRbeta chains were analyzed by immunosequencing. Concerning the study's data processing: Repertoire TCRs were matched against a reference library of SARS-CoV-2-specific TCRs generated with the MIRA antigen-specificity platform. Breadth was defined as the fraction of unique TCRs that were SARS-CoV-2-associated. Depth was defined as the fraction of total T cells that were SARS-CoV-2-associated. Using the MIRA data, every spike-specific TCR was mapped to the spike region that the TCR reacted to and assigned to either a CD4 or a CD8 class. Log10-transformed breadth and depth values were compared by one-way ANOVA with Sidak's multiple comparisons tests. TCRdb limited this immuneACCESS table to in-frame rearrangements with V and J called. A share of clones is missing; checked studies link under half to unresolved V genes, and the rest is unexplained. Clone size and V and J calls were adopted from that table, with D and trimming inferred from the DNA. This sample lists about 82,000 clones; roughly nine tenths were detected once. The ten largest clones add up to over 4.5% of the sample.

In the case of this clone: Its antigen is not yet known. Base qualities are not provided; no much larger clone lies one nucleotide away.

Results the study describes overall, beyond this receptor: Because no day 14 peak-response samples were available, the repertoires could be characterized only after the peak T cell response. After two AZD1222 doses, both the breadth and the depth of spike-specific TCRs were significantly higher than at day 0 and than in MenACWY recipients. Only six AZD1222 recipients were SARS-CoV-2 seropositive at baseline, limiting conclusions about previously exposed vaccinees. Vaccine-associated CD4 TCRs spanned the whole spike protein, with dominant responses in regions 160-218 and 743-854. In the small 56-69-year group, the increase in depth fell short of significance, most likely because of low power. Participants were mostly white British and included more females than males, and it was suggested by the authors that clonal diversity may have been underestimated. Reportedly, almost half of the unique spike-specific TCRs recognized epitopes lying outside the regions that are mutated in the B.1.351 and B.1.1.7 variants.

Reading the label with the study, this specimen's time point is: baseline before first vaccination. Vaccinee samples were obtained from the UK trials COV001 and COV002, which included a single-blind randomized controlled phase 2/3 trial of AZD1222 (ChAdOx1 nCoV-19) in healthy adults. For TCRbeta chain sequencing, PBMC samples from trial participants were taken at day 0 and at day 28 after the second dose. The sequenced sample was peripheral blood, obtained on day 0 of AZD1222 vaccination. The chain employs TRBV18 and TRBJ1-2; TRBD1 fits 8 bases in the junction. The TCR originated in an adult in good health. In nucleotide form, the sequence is TGTGCCAGCTCATCCGGGACAGGACAAAACTATGGCTACACCTTC. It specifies CASSSGTGQNYGYTF.